Listed below are T cell receptor beta chains from one sample, sequenced in a study of identical twins' blood T cells. TCRdb itself ran the 5' RACE reads through MiXCR, one entry per CDR3 protein. The data hold hundreds of thousands of distinct CDR3 sequences, with over 25% observed a single time. The specimen was PBMCs. The receptor set was obtained from a woman between 18 and 50 years old in good health. Both conserved end residues are part of each CDR3. A D gene is named only where the DNA matches it firmly. Not every row has a clone size; where given, it reads once, few, many or a size class.

TRBD2 | TRBJ2-7 | TRBV7-2 | few | CASSLVRGSYYEQYF | TGTGCCAGCAGCTTAGTGCGCGGGAGTTACTACGAGCAGTACTTC
TRBD1 | TRBJ2-7 | TRBV6-5 | NA | CASSRPGQGLYEQYF | TGTGCCAGCAGTCGCCCGGGACAGGGTTTGTACGAGCAGTACTTC
NA | TRBJ1-2 | TRBV7-2 | NA | CASSPAAFSYGYTF | TGTGCCAGCAGCCCTGCAGCATTTAGCTATGGCTACACCTTC
NA | TRBJ2-1 | TRBV20-1 | few | CSAYTLNNEQFF | TGCAGTGCTTACACACTAAACAATGAGCAGTTCTTC
NA | TRBJ1-1 | TRBV21-1 | few | CASSKIRQGPGTEAFF | TGTGCCAGCAGCAAAATTAGACAGGGCCCTGGCACTGAAGCTTTCTTT
NA | TRBJ2-1 | TRBV7-8 | NA | CASSLYLKTSYNEQFF | TGTGCCAGCAGCCTGTACCTTAAGACCTCCTACAATGAGCAGTTCTTC
NA | TRBJ1-1 | TRBV29-1 | few | CSAPNNPNTEAFF | TGCAGCGCCCCTAATAATCCGAACACTGAAGCTTTCTTT
TRBD1 | TRBJ1-1 | TRBV12-3/TRBV12-4 | few | CASSLAKGAHTEAFF | TGTGCCAGCAGTTTAGCCAAGGGGGCGCACACTGAAGCTTTCTTT
TRBD2 | TRBJ2-1 | TRBV10-2 | NA | CASAIAGVYNEQFF | TGCGCCAGCGCCATAGCGGGAGTCTACAATGAGCAGTTCTTC
TRBD1 | TRBJ1-4 | TRBV7-9 | NA | CASSFRTGGNEKLFF | TGTGCCAGCAGCTTCCGGACAGGAGGGAATGAAAAACTGTTTTTT
NA | TRBJ1-5 | TRBV6-1 | NA | CASSKVSQPQHF | TGTGCCAGCAGTAAGGTTTCCCAGCCCCAGCATTTT
NA | TRBJ1-3 | TRBV2 | NA | CASMRNSGNTIYF | TGTGCCAGCATGCGAAACTCTGGAAACACCATATATTTT
NA | TRBJ1-5 | TRBV2 | few | CASSETSASHSNQPQHF | TGTGCCAGCAGTGAAACGTCGGCCTCTCATAGCAATCAGCCCCAGCATTTT
NA | TRBJ1-4 | TRBV25-1 | few | CASSEKRGATNEKLFF | TGTGCCAGCAGTGAAAAGAGGGGGGCAACTAATGAAAAACTGTTTTTT
TRBD1 | TRBJ1-1 | TRBV12-3/TRBV12-4 | many | CASSSRQGGYYTEAFF | TGTGCCAGCAGTAGCAGACAGGGTGGATATTACACTGAAGCTTTCTTT
NA | TRBJ1-5 | TRBV3-1 | few | CASSQALEAQPQHF | TGTGCCAGCAGCCAGGCATTAGAAGCTCAGCCCCAGCATTTT
NA | TRBJ2-3 | TRBV18 | few | CASSPPPSLDTQYF | TGTGCCAGCTCACCACCCCCTAGCCTGGATACGCAGTATTTT
NA | TRBJ1-2 | TRBV7-2 | NA | CASSLHLGKYGYTF | TGTGCCAGCAGCCTCCACCTGGGGAAATATGGCTACACCTTC
NA | TRBJ1-4 | TRBV29-1 | NA | CSGQTGSYEKLFF | TGCAGCGGGCAGACTGGCTCATATGAAAAACTGTTTTTT